This T cell receptor beta chain was sequenced for a study of T cell responses to AZD1222 COVID-19 vaccine. Germline V gene sequence: CDR1 SGHNT, CDR2 YYREEE (reference sequence). The CDR3 has 14 amino acids. With 4 bases removed from V and 4 bases from J, the gap between germline ends came to 11 bases. Profiling relied on immunoSEQ multiplex PCR, and the TCRdb table lists in-frame clones only, not all of them. This sample carries some 96,000 clones, around 90% of them seen once, and the ten largest clones take 1.5% to 2%. The study's findings and limits: Variant regions that are unmutated are reportedly the target of nearly half of spike-specific TCRs.

Worth noting for this clone: Its target is not known.

Here the sequenced sample was peripheral blood, taken on day 0 of AZD1222 vaccination. This sequence joins TRBV5-4 and TRBJ2-2; D is uncertain. The TCR comes from an adult in good health. The chain's CDR3 is CASSTALSTGELFF. The CDR3 DNA sequence: TGTGCCAGCAGCACTGCCCTGAGCACCGGGGAGCTGTTTTTT.